Each of the 29 T cell receptor beta chains below was sequenced from the same sample in a study of patients and donors after allogeneic stem cell transplantation. MiXCR, run by TCRdb on the RT-PCR reads, gives a single entry per CDR3 protein. Found here are hundreds of thousands of distinct CDR3 sequences, 16% of them singletons; the top ten hold roughly 7.2%. The sample taken for sequencing was blood, either unsorted or a sorted T cell fraction (not recorded which). The receptors here all came from a human donor who was either an allogeneic HSCT recipient or a stem cell or donor lymphocyte infusion donor (not recorded which). It is not recorded whose cells these are; they may come from a transplant donor.

The chain employs TRBV6-1 and TRBJ2-1; D is perhaps TRBD1 (5 bases). This CDR3 has 14 amino acids. Per germline, CDR1 MNHNS and CDR2 SASEGT. V lost 1 base and J 8 bases, leaving 12 bases between the germline ends. Here the CDR3 reads CASSEVVKGDEQFF. The DNA for the CDR3 is TGTGCCAGCAGTGAAGTGGTAAAAGGGGATGAGCAGTTCTTC.

This clonotype was detected only a few times. The chain joins TRBV11-2 to TRBJ1-2; 7 nucleotides line up with TRBD1. After removal of 5 bases from V and 0 bases from J, the junction contained 6 bases not matched to a gene. The CDR3 length is 15 residues. Germline V CDR1 and CDR2: SGHAT, FQNNGV. As DNA, the CDR3 is TGTGCCAGCAGCCTCGACAGGGCCACTAACTATGGCTACACCTTC. Its translation: CASSLDRATNYGYTF.

This sequence joins TRBV12-3 or TRBV12-4 and TRBJ2-7; tentatively, D is TRBD1 (6 bases). The CDR3 is 12 amino acids. Trimming removed 7 bases from V and 5 bases from J, with 12 bases in between. CDR3: CASKQGYNEQYF. Here the CDR3 DNA reads TGTGCCAGCAAACAGGGATACAACGAGCAGTACTTC.

This clonotype was detected a few times. The CDR3 region has the DNA TGCAGTGCTAGAGATCAGAGGGCAGGTCAGCCCCAGCATTTT. Its translation: CSARDQRAGQPQHF. The chain combines TRBV20-1 with TRBJ1-5, with unresolved D. V lost 0 bases and J 6 bases, leaving 12 bases between the germline ends. Germline CDR1 DFQATT, CDR2 SNEGSKA (reference sequence). CDR3 length equals 14 residues.

This chain joins TRBV27 and TRBJ1-2; D gene uncertain. Deletions cut 7 bases from V and 5 bases from J, with 14 bases between. Germline-derived CDR1 and CDR2 are MNHEY and SMNVEV (reference sequence). CDR3 length: 13 amino acids. CDR3 DNA sequence: TGTGCCAGCACACGGAGTCAGTCGTATGGCTACACCTTC. Translating gives CASTRSQSYGYTF.

The V gene is TRBV4-1, the J gene TRBJ1-5; 7 bases fit TRBD1. CDR3 length: 15 amino acids. Germline V gives CDR1 MGHRA, CDR2 YSYEKL. With V trimmed by 2 bases and J by 2 bases, 3 bases remained unmatched. The CDR3 region is CASSQLQGRNQPQHF. Written as DNA, the CDR3 is TGCGCCAGCAGCCAACTACAGGGGCGCAATCAGCCCCAGCATTTT.

This clonotype has just a few counts. This chain links TRBV27 with TRBJ1-1, with D hard to call. CDR1 and CDR2 (germline): MNHEY, SMNVEV (reference sequence). The CDR3 has 15 amino acids. Trimming left V 5 bases short and J 0 bases short, with 13 bases between. The CDR3 reads CASSLGPFLNTEAFF. Here the CDR3 DNA reads TGTGCCAGCAGTCTTGGCCCGTTCCTGAACACTGAAGCTTTCTTT.

The chain couples TRBV7-9 to TRBJ1-2; no firm D call. The CDR3 sequence is 14 residues long. Between the trimmed V and J ends, which lost 4 bases and 8 bases, there was a span of 17 bases. Germline loops: CDR1 SEHNR, CDR2 FQNEAQ (reference sequence). The CDR3: CASSSFGPSVGYTF. CDR3 nucleotides: TGTGCCAGCAGCTCATTCGGGCCCAGTGTGGGCTACACCTTC.

This sequence joins TRBV12-3 or TRBV12-4 and TRBJ1-1, with TRBD1 matching 7 bases. The CDR3 runs to 14 residues. V lost 5 bases and J lost 1; bases outside the gene matches: 4. In nucleotides, the CDR3 is TGTGCCAGCAGTCCGCGGGACAGGAACACTGAAGCTTTCTTT. Its translation is CASSPRDRNTEAFF.

This clonotype was counted ten times or more. The rearrangement uses TRBV5-1 and TRBJ1-2; TRBD1 is a possible D gene (6 bases). The germline gives CDR1 SGHRS, CDR2 YFSETQ. The ends were cut back, 1 base at V and 9 bases at J, with 13 bases in the middle. This CDR3 spans 13 amino acids. This CDR3 reads CASSLLQGVSYTF. The CDR3 DNA sequence: TGCGCCAGCAGCTTGTTACAGGGTGTGAGCTACACCTTC. Full variable domain (rest looked up from reference TRBV5-1 and TRBJ1-2): KAGVTQTPRYLIKTRGQQVTLSCSPISGHRSVSWYQQTPGQGLQFLFEYFSETQRNKGNFPGRFSGRQFSNSRSEMNVSTLELGDSALYLCASSLLQGVSYTFGSGTRLTVV.

J is TRBJ2-3 and V is TRBV5-1; possibly TRBD1 for D (6 bases). With 5 bases removed from V and 9 bases from J, the gap between germline ends came to 13 bases. The CDR3 has 12 amino acids. Looked up from germline, CDR1 is SGHRS and CDR2 is YFSETQ. CDR3 sequence: CASRQQGPTQYF. The CDR3 DNA sequence: TGCGCCAGCAGGCAACAGGGCCCCACGCAGTATTTT.

This clonotype was counted many times. The chain combines TRBV5-1 with TRBJ1-5; D unresolved. Trimming left V 0 bases short and J 7 bases short, with 11 bases between. Germline CDR1 reads SGHRS; CDR2 reads YFSETQ. The CDR3 is 14 amino acids. CDR3 amino acids: CASSLGAGSQPQHF. The DNA for the CDR3 is TGCGCCAGCAGCTTGGGCGCGGGGTCGCAGCCCCAGCATTTT.

As for this clonotype: A much bigger clone sits one base away, suggesting this may be a read error. This chain connects TRBV11-3 to TRBJ2-3; the D gene is possibly TRBD2 (5 bases). Trimming took off 2 bases at V and 0 bases at J, with 12 bases between the two ends. The germline gives CDR1 SGHNT, CDR2 YENEEA. The CDR3 is 16 amino acids. CDR3 bases: TGTGCCAGCAGCTTACTGCGGGCTAGCAGCACAGATACGCAGTATTTT. Protein product: CASSLLRASSTDTQYF.

J is TRBJ2-1 and V is TRBV7-8; D is unresolved. CDR1 and CDR2 from the germline V gene are SGHVS and FQNEAQ. The CDR3 spans 13 residues. With 0 bases removed from V and 7 bases from J, the gap between germline ends came to 7 bases. The chain's CDR3 is CASSLATQNEQFF. The CDR3 nucleotides read TGTGCCAGCAGCTTAGCAACGCAAAATGAGCAGTTCTTC.

This clonotype came up many times. V and J are TRBV20-1 and TRBJ2-1; 7 bases are shared with TRBD1. The V segment lost 2 bases and the J segment 3 bases; nucleotides outside the gene matches: 7. Germline lookup yields CDR1 DFQATT and CDR2 SNEGSKA (reference sequence). This CDR3 comprises 15 residues. This chain's CDR3 is CSARIEGALYNEQFF. The CDR3 region has the DNA TGCAGTGCTAGAATTGAGGGGGCCCTCTACAATGAGCAGTTCTTC.

The J gene is TRBJ2-7, the V gene TRBV7-2; tentatively, D is TRBD2 (7 bases). The V gene lost 2 bases and the J gene lost 0 bases, with 14 bases spanning the gap. The CDR3 totals 16 residues. Germline V CDR1 and CDR2: SGHTA, FQGNSA. The CDR3 region has the DNA TGTGCCAGCAGCTTAAGGGGGGGGCTTAGCTCCTACGAGCAGTACTTC. Translated: CASSLRGGLSSYEQYF.

V gene TRBV5-1 combines with J gene TRBJ1-2, with TRBD1 matching over 7 bases. V gave up 4 bases and J gave up 5 bases; unmatched junction bases: 8. This CDR3 comprises 14 residues. Germline CDR1 and CDR2: SGHRS and YFSETQ. This CDR3 is CASSEGQIVYGYTF. DNA of the CDR3: TGCGCCAGCAGCGAGGGACAGATAGTTTATGGCTACACCTTC.

This sequence joins TRBV6-5 and TRBJ1-4; D unresolved. V was clipped by 0 bases and J by 2 bases, with 7 bases between them. The CDR3 sequence is 15 residues long. Germline V CDR1 and CDR2: MNHEY, SVGAGI. The CDR3 nucleotides read TGTGCCAGCAGTTACTCGCAAGGGACTAATGAAAAACTGTTTTTT. Its translation is CASSYSQGTNEKLFF.

The chain has TRBV9 and TRBJ2-3; 8 bases line up with TRBD2. The ends lost 3 bases at V and 3 bases at J; junction bases unmatched: 6. Germline-derived CDR1 and CDR2 are SGDLS and YYNGEE. The CDR3 length is 15 residues. CDR3 amino acids: CASSERLARTDTQYF. The DNA for the CDR3 is TGTGCCAGCAGCGAGAGACTAGCGAGGACAGATACGCAGTATTTT. The full variable domain, its missing parts supplied by reference TRBV9 and TRBJ2-3, is DSGVTQTPKHLITATGQRVTLRCSPRSGDLSVYWYQQSLDQGLQFLIQYYNGEERAKGNILERFSAQQFPDLHSELNLSSLELGDSALYFCASSERLARTDTQYFGPGTRLTVL.

This chain links TRBV27 with TRBJ1-1, with TRBD1 as a possible D gene (5 bases). The CDR3 extends over 16 amino acids. Per germline, CDR1 MNHEY and CDR2 SMNVEV (reference sequence). V was cut by 2 bases and J by 3 bases, with 16 bases left in between. The CDR3 sequence is CASSLRLREGYTEAFF. The CDR3 coding sequence is TGTGCCAGCAGTTTAAGGTTGAGGGAGGGGTACACTGAAGCTTTCTTT.

The chain combines TRBV5-1 with TRBJ2-5; D is ambiguous. Trimming cost V 0 bases and J 2 bases, with 8 bases left between them. The CDR3 contains 14 residues. The germline gives CDR1 SGHRS, CDR2 YFSETQ. As DNA, the CDR3 is TGCGCCAGCAGCTTGGTAGGCAAACAAGAGACCCAGTACTTC. Protein sequence: CASSLVGKQETQYF.

The rearrangement joins TRBV18 to TRBJ1-4; no clear D. In germline, CDR1 is KGHSH, CDR2 LQKENI. The CDR3 totals 14 residues. V was trimmed by 3 bases and J by 3 bases, leaving 8 bases between them. The CDR3 DNA reads as TGTGCCAGCTCACCCCAGGTGTCTAATGAAAAACTGTTTTTT. Translating it yields CASSPQVSNEKLFF.

The J gene is TRBJ2-1, the V gene TRBV24-1; the match to TRBD2 covers 10 bases. From germline, CDR1 is KGHDR and CDR2 SFDVKD. The CDR3 covers 14 residues. V lost 4 bases to trimming and J lost 12 bases; unmatched junction nucleotides: 8. The CDR3 is CATSDTGTSELQFF. In DNA form, the CDR3 reads TGTGCCACCAGTGACACCGGGACTAGCGAGTTGCAGTTCTTC.

This clonotype was observed a few times. The genes are TRBV20-1 and TRBJ2-5; 10 bases fit TRBD2. The CDR3 has 14 amino acids. Germline values: CDR1 DFQATT, CDR2 SNEGSKA (reference sequence). J gave up 3 bases and V 6 bases, and 7 bases lay outside the gene matches. CDR3 nucleotide sequence: TGCAGTGCCGGCCCCAGCGGGAGGGAAGAGACCCAGTACTTC. Translated, it gives CSAGPSGREETQYF.

The chain recombines TRBV12-3 or TRBV12-4 with TRBJ1-5; 9 bases fit TRBD1. After removal of 7 bases from V and 7 bases from J, the junction contained 8 bases not matched to a gene. The CDR3 extends over 14 amino acids. CDR3 residues: CASNLGTGNQPQHF. The CDR3 region has the DNA TGTGCCAGCAATCTCGGGACAGGGAACCAGCCCCAGCATTTT.

The table lists this clonotype with a few counts. This chain uses TRBV20-1 with TRBJ2-3; 7 bases match TRBD2. V lost 4 bases and J lost 3; bases outside the gene matches: 7. CDR3 length equals 14 residues. Germline V gene data show CDR1 as DFQATT and CDR2 as SNEGSKA (reference sequence). This chain's CDR3 is CSAKKRGPTDTQYF. The CDR3 region has the DNA TGCAGTGCTAAGAAGCGGGGCCCAACAGATACGCAGTATTTT.

This clonotype was counted only a few times. The rearrangement uses TRBV6-5 and TRBJ1-2, with a weak D call TRBD1 (6 bases). The CDR3 covers 16 residues. The germline V gene has CDR1 MNHEY and CDR2 SVGAGI. Trimming took 0 bases from V and 1 from J, leaving 12 bases between them. The DNA of the CDR3 is TGTGCCAGCAGTTACTCGACAGGCTCAAATAACTATGGCTACACCTTC. Translation: CASSYSTGSNNYGYTF.

This clonotype showed up many times. The chain combines TRBV9 with TRBJ2-3; 7 positions agree with TRBD2. This CDR3 is built from 15 residues. The V gene end was trimmed by 4 bases and the J gene end by 1 base; junction bases not matched to a gene: 6. Germline V gene data show CDR1 as SGDLS and CDR2 as YYNGEE. In nucleotides, the CDR3 is TGTGCCAGCAGCTTTCTTGCGGGGGGCACAGATACGCAGTATTTT. Protein: CASSFLAGGTDTQYF.

This clonotype occurred a few times. The V call is TRBV20-1, the J call TRBJ1-3; D is unresolved. The V gene's germline CDR1 is DFQATT and CDR2 SNEGSKA (reference sequence). The CDR3 extends over 13 amino acids. V dropped 4 bases and J dropped 4 bases, with 11 bases sitting between them. CDR3 in amino acids: CSAIRADGNTIYF. CDR3 nucleotides: TGCAGTGCTATTAGAGCTGACGGAAACACCATATATTTT.